The next 5 T cell receptor beta chains were all read from a single sample in a study of T cell repertoires in cytomegalovirus infection. TCRdb reprocessed the reads via MiXCR and lists one record per CDR3 protein. Among about 770,000 distinct CDR3 sequences listed, just under 30% were seen once. Their target antigens are unknown. The sequencing here drew on cultured CD8+ T cells from PBMCs, taken from culture after CMV antigen stimulation. The receptors were sampled from a human donor in good health (CMV status not recorded). Some clones in this sample may be carry-over from other donors' samples.

At least ten counts were recorded for this clonotype. The rearrangement uses TRBV7-2 and TRBJ1-6; maybe TRBD1 (6 bases). Germline V gene lookup returns CDR1 SGHTA and CDR2 FQGNSA. The CDR3 spans 13 residues. V was pared by 2 bases and J by 11 bases, with 10 bases between. This CDR3 is CASSLTGPAPLHF. For the CDR3, the DNA is TGTGCCAGCAGCTTAACAGGGCCGGCACCCCTCCACTTT.

This clonotype was counted only a few times. This chain joins TRBV12-3 or TRBV12-4 and TRBJ1-5; 8 nucleotides align to TRBD1. The ends lost 5 bases at V and 2 bases at J; junction bases unmatched: 5. This CDR3 is built from 15 residues. CDR3 protein: CASSTQGVGNQPQHF. CDR3 bases: TGTGCCAGCAGTACACAGGGGGTAGGCAATCAGCCCCAGCATTTT.

This clonotype was counted between two and nine times. This sequence joins TRBV29-1 and TRBJ2-2; D unclear. V was clipped by 0 bases and J by 1 base, with 3 bases between them. Germline V gene sequence: CDR1 SQVTM, CDR2 ANQGSEA. The CDR3 is 13 residues long. The CDR3 DNA reads as TGCAGCGTTGAAGAACAGAACACCGGGGAGCTGTTTTTT. As protein: CSVEEQNTGELFF.

This clonotype was picked up a small number of times. The CDR3 protein is CASSATGPRGAFF. The DNA of the CDR3 is TGTGCCAGCAGCGCAACAGGGCCGAGGGGAGCTTTCTTT. J is TRBJ1-1 and V is TRBV9; a weak D match, TRBD1 (6 bases). This CDR3 has 13 amino acids. V lost 3 bases and J 10 bases, leaving 16 bases between the germline ends. Germline-derived CDR1 and CDR2 are SGDLS and YYNGEE.

J is TRBJ2-1 and V is TRBV6-2 or TRBV6-3, with D possibly being TRBD1 (5 bases). This CDR3 region has 13 residues. The germline V and J ends were trimmed by 8 bases and 7 bases, with 15 bases remaining between them. Germline V CDR1 and CDR2: MNHEY, SVGEGT. The CDR3 here is CASGLYRSNEQFF. CDR3 in DNA: TGTGCCAGCGGGCTATACAGGTCGAATGAGCAGTTCTTC.